This T cell receptor beta chain emerged from a study of T cell responses to AZD1222 COVID-19 vaccine. At the level of the study: Researchers grouped second doses given at about 4 or about 12 weeks into one pool.

Assay: immunoSEQ multiplex PCR; the TCRdb copy retains only in-frame clones and omits some. The sample includes about 150,000 clones, more than 85% of them seen just once. A remark on this clone: No antigen is known for it.

Study results and limitations: None of the repertoires were sampled until the peak T cell response had passed. Most donors were white British, females outnumbered males, and clonal diversity was possibly underestimated. Two AZD1222 doses significantly raised spike-specific TCR breadth and depth over controls.

With 1 base removed from V and 2 bases from J, the gap between germline ends came to 3 bases. Germline-derived CDR1 and CDR2 are MGHDK and SYGVNS. The CDR3 sequence is 14 residues long. This clonotype was sampled from an adult in good health. The V gene is TRBV25-1, the J gene TRBJ2-6; no firm D call. The starting material was peripheral blood, obtained on day 0 of AZD1222 vaccination. CDR3 loop: CASSEFAGANVLTF. In nucleotides, the CDR3 is TGTGCCAGCAGTGAATTCGCTGGGGCCAACGTCCTGACTTTC.